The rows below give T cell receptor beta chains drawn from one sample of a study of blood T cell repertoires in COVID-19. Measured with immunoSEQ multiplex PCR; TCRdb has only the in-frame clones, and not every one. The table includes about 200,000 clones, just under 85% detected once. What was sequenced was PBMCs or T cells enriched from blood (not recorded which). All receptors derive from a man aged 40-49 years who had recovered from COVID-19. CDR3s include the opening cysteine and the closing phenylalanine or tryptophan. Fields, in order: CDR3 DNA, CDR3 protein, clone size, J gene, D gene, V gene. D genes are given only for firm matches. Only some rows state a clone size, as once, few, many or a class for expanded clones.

CDR3 DNA: TGTGCCAGCAGTCCCCCTTTAGGACAGGGCGTGGATGAGCAGTTCTTC; CDR3 protein: CASSPPLGQGVDEQFF; clone size: .; J gene: TRBJ2-1; D gene: TRBD1; V gene: TRBV28
CDR3 DNA: TGCGCCAGCAGCTTCTACGAGACCCAGTACTTC; CDR3 protein: CASSFYETQYF; clone size: .; J gene: TRBJ2-5; D gene: .; V gene: TRBV5-1
CDR3 DNA: TGTGCCAGCAGCCCGGACCGGGACAGTGGCTACACCTTC; CDR3 protein: CASSPDRDSGYTF; clone size: .; J gene: TRBJ1-2; D gene: TRBD1; V gene: TRBV12-3/TRBV12-4
CDR3 DNA: TGTGCCAGCAGCTTAGCATCCTCTGAGCAGTTCTTC; CDR3 protein: CASSLASSEQFF; clone size: .; J gene: TRBJ2-1; D gene: .; V gene: TRBV7-2
CDR3 DNA: TGTGCCAGCAGCCAAGGCCAGGGGGTCGGCTACACCTTC; CDR3 protein: CASSQGQGVGYTF; clone size: .; J gene: TRBJ1-2; D gene: TRBD1; V gene: TRBV14
CDR3 DNA: TGTGCCAGCAGCGTAGTTGGAGGGGACGCTGAAGCTTTCTTT; CDR3 protein: CASSVVGGDAEAFF; clone size: .; J gene: TRBJ1-1; D gene: .; V gene: TRBV9
CDR3 DNA: TGTGCCAGCAGCCAGGGAAGCGGGAGCCCCAACGAGCAGTACTTC; CDR3 protein: CASSQGSGSPNEQYF; clone size: .; J gene: TRBJ2-7; D gene: TRBD2; V gene: TRBV3-1/TRBV3-2
CDR3 DNA: TGTGCCAGCAGCTTACATGGCAATCAGCCCCAGCATTTT; CDR3 protein: CASSLHGNQPQHF; clone size: .; J gene: TRBJ1-5; D gene: .; V gene: TRBV7-9
CDR3 DNA: TGTGCCAGCAGTTCCGGGGGTAATGAAAAACTGTTTTTT; CDR3 protein: CASSSGGNEKLFF; clone size: .; J gene: TRBJ1-4; D gene: .; V gene: TRBV28
CDR3 DNA: TGTGCCAGCCTCCGTGGCCCAATATACACCGGGGAGCTGTTTTTT; CDR3 protein: CASLRGPIYTGELFF; clone size: .; J gene: TRBJ2-2; D gene: .; V gene: TRBV28
CDR3 DNA: TGTGCCAGCAGCTTCAGGAACGGTGCCGAGCAGTTCTTC; CDR3 protein: CASSFRNGAEQFF; clone size: .; J gene: TRBJ2-1; D gene: .; V gene: TRBV7-2
CDR3 DNA: TGTGCCAGCAGCGAGGGACTCGTACTTTCCCATGAAAAACTGTTTTTT; CDR3 protein: CASSEGLVLSHEKLFF; clone size: .; J gene: TRBJ1-4; D gene: .; V gene: TRBV7-8
CDR3 DNA: TGTGCCAGCAGCCAAATGGACAGGGTATGGGCAGATACGCAGTATTTT; CDR3 protein: CASSQMDRVWADTQYF; clone size: once; J gene: TRBJ2-3; D gene: TRBD1; V gene: TRBV9
CDR3 DNA: TGCGCCAGCAGCCGGACAGGGGGACAGCCCCAGCATTTT; CDR3 protein: CASSRTGGQPQHF; clone size: .; J gene: TRBJ1-5; D gene: TRBD1; V gene: TRBV5-1
CDR3 DNA: TGTGCCTGGAGTGTACTGGGGCAGAGCAATCAGCCCCAGCATTTT; CDR3 protein: CAWSVLGQSNQPQHF; clone size: .; J gene: TRBJ1-5; D gene: .; V gene: TRBV30
CDR3 DNA: TGTGCCATCAGTGAGGTTGCTAGCGGGAGTAACGAGCAGTACTTC; CDR3 protein: CAISEVASGSNEQYF; clone size: .; J gene: TRBJ2-7; D gene: TRBD2; V gene: TRBV10-3
CDR3 DNA: TGTGCCAGCAGCTCAGGCCCTAACACTGAAGCTTTCTTT; CDR3 protein: CASSSGPNTEAFF; clone size: .; J gene: TRBJ1-1; D gene: .; V gene: TRBV9
CDR3 DNA: TGTGCCAGTAGCCGGACAGGGTCTAACTATGGCTACACCTTC; CDR3 protein: CASSRTGSNYGYTF; clone size: .; J gene: TRBJ1-2; D gene: TRBD1; V gene: TRBV19
CDR3 DNA: TGTGCCAGCAGCGTAGCTAAAGGGGGCCAGACAGATACGCAGTATTTT; CDR3 protein: CASSVAKGGQTDTQYF; clone size: few; J gene: TRBJ2-3; D gene: TRBD1; V gene: TRBV9
CDR3 DNA: TGTGCCAGCAGCTTAGTTTATGGAGCCTACAATGAGCAGTTCTTC; CDR3 protein: CASSLVYGAYNEQFF; clone size: once; J gene: TRBJ2-1; D gene: .; V gene: TRBV7-2
CDR3 DNA: TGCGCCAGCAGCCAAGGGGGACAGGGGGAAGCCTACGAGCAGTACTTC; CDR3 protein: CASSQGGQGEAYEQYF; clone size: .; J gene: TRBJ2-7; D gene: TRBD1; V gene: TRBV4-1
CDR3 DNA: TGCGCCAGCAGCTTGGCCGGGACAATCCCCTACGAGCAGTACTTC; CDR3 protein: CASSLAGTIPYEQYF; clone size: many; J gene: TRBJ2-7; D gene: .; V gene: TRBV5-1
CDR3 DNA: TGTGCCAGCACCCCGGGGGGCTTTTCTGGGGCCAACGTCCTGACTTTC; CDR3 protein: CASTPGGFSGANVLTF; clone size: .; J gene: TRBJ2-6; D gene: .; V gene: TRBV5-4
CDR3 DNA: TGTGCCAGCAGCTTAGAGTCGGGGAGAGGCTACACCTTC; CDR3 protein: CASSLESGRGYTF; clone size: .; J gene: TRBJ1-2; D gene: .; V gene: TRBV13
CDR3 DNA: TGTGCCAGCAGACGCGACCGCGGTTCGGAAGCTTTCTTT; CDR3 protein: CASRRDRGSEAFF; clone size: .; J gene: TRBJ1-1; D gene: .; V gene: TRBV7-3
CDR3 DNA: TGTGCCAGCAGCGCATACCGGGGGGCCAGCTACAATGAGCAGTTCTTC; CDR3 protein: CASSAYRGASYNEQFF; clone size: .; J gene: TRBJ2-1; D gene: .; V gene: TRBV7-9
CDR3 DNA: TGTGCCAGCTCGGATAGCGGACCGGCAGATACGCAGTATTTT; CDR3 protein: CASSDSGPADTQYF; clone size: few; J gene: TRBJ2-3; D gene: .; V gene: TRBV7-3
CDR3 DNA: TGTGCCAGCAGCGAGTACAAGCGGGGATCCACAGATACGCAGTATTTT; CDR3 protein: CASSEYKRGSTDTQYF; clone size: .; J gene: TRBJ2-3; D gene: TRBD2; V gene: TRBV3-1/TRBV3-2
CDR3 DNA: TGTGCCAGCTCCTGTCGTGGCAGATTGGAGTGCGCAACTAATGAAAAACTGTTTTTT; CDR3 protein: CASSCRGRLECATNEKLFF; clone size: .; J gene: TRBJ1-4; D gene: .; V gene: TRBV11-2
CDR3 DNA: TGTGCCAGCTCGGACCGACAGGGCAACTCTAACTATGGCTACACCTTC; CDR3 protein: CASSDRQGNSNYGYTF; clone size: .; J gene: TRBJ1-2; D gene: TRBD1; V gene: TRBV18
CDR3 DNA: TGTGCCAGCAGTTACTCGATCAGGGGACAAGGCGAGCAGTACTTC; CDR3 protein: CASSYSIRGQGEQYF; clone size: once; J gene: TRBJ2-7; D gene: .; V gene: TRBV6-2/TRBV6-3
CDR3 DNA: TGTGCCACCAGCAGAGATCGACCGGGAATACACCAGCCCCAGCATTTT; CDR3 protein: CATSRDRPGIHQPQHF; clone size: once; J gene: TRBJ1-5; D gene: .; V gene: TRBV15
CDR3 DNA: TGTGCCACCAGTGACTCCGGGACAGGGACGGATAATGAGCAGTTCTTC; CDR3 protein: CATSDSGTGTDNEQFF; clone size: .; J gene: TRBJ2-1; D gene: TRBD1; V gene: TRBV24-1
CDR3 DNA: TGTGCCAGCAGTGATAAACTAGCGGGAGGCAGCGGGGAGCTGTTTTTT; CDR3 protein: CASSDKLAGGSGELFF; clone size: few; J gene: TRBJ2-2; D gene: TRBD2; V gene: TRBV2
CDR3 DNA: TGTGCCAGCAGTGAAGCGAGAAATTCACCCCTCCACTTT; CDR3 protein: CASSEARNSPLHF; clone size: .; J gene: TRBJ1-6; D gene: .; V gene: TRBV6-1
CDR3 DNA: TGTGCCAGCAGTGAGGCCGGACTCAGCGGAAACACCATATATTTT; CDR3 protein: CASSEAGLSGNTIYF; clone size: .; J gene: TRBJ1-3; D gene: .; V gene: TRBV6-1
CDR3 DNA: TGTGCCGGGCGCCAGGGTAATGAAAAACTGTTTTTT; CDR3 protein: CAGRQGNEKLFF; clone size: .; J gene: TRBJ1-4; D gene: .; V gene: TRBV6-5
CDR3 DNA: TGTGCCAGCAGTTTCACAGGGGGCAGTTTTACTGAAGCTTTCTTT; CDR3 protein: CASSFTGGSFTEAFF; clone size: .; J gene: TRBJ1-1; D gene: TRBD1; V gene: TRBV27
CDR3 DNA: TGTGCCTGGAGTGTACAGCGGGAGGAGCCCCAGCATTTT; CDR3 protein: CAWSVQREEPQHF; clone size: .; J gene: TRBJ1-5; D gene: .; V gene: TRBV30
CDR3 DNA: TGCGCCAGCAGCTTGAGACAGGCGAACACCGGGGAGCTGTTTTTT; CDR3 protein: CASSLRQANTGELFF; clone size: .; J gene: TRBJ2-2; D gene: .; V gene: TRBV5-1
CDR3 DNA: TGTGCCAGCAGCGTAGCCCAGGGCACTGAAGCTTTCTTT; CDR3 protein: CASSVAQGTEAFF; clone size: .; J gene: TRBJ1-1; D gene: .; V gene: TRBV9
CDR3 DNA: TGTGCCAGCAGCCTTACGTCTAGCGGGAGAGCAGATACGCAGTATTTT; CDR3 protein: CASSLTSSGRADTQYF; clone size: .; J gene: TRBJ2-3; D gene: TRBD2; V gene: TRBV7-9
CDR3 DNA: TGTGCCAGCAGCTTGTGGCCAGGTGAAGCTTTCTTT; CDR3 protein: CASSLWPGEAFF; clone size: .; J gene: TRBJ1-1; D gene: .; V gene: TRBV5-8
CDR3 DNA: TGTGCCAGCAGATCGATGAGCGGGAGAGGTGGTTACGAGCAGTACTTC; CDR3 protein: CASRSMSGRGGYEQYF; clone size: .; J gene: TRBJ2-7; D gene: TRBD2; V gene: TRBV2
CDR3 DNA: TGTGCCAGCAAAGGGGACAGGGACGGCTACACCTTC; CDR3 protein: CASKGDRDGYTF; clone size: .; J gene: TRBJ1-2; D gene: TRBD1; V gene: TRBV5-4
CDR3 DNA: TGTGCCAGCAGTTACTCGAAAAGGAGACAGTCCTATGGCTACACCTTC; CDR3 protein: CASSYSKRRQSYGYTF; clone size: .; J gene: TRBJ1-2; D gene: .; V gene: TRBV6-5
CDR3 DNA: TGTGCCAGCAGCTCAAACGGGACTAGCGGGGGGTCCTACAATGAGCAGTTCTTC; CDR3 protein: CASSSNGTSGGSYNEQFF; clone size: .; J gene: TRBJ2-1; D gene: TRBD2; V gene: TRBV7-4
CDR3 DNA: TGTGCCAGCAGCGACACAGGATCCTCCTACAATGAGCAGTTCTTC; CDR3 protein: CASSDTGSSYNEQFF; clone size: .; J gene: TRBJ2-1; D gene: .; V gene: TRBV9
CDR3 DNA: TGTGCCATCAGCGGGACAGATGAAGGCCCCCAGCATTTT; CDR3 protein: CAISGTDEGPQHF; clone size: .; J gene: TRBJ1-5; D gene: TRBD1; V gene: TRBV10-3
CDR3 DNA: TGTGCCAGTAGCCTGTCGGGGGTCAGGCGTACCTACGAGCAGTACTTC; CDR3 protein: CASSLSGVRRTYEQYF; clone size: .; J gene: TRBJ2-7; D gene: .; V gene: TRBV19
CDR3 DNA: TGTGCCAGCAGGACACAGGGAGTCCAGCCCCAGCATTTT; CDR3 protein: CASRTQGVQPQHF; clone size: .; J gene: TRBJ1-5; D gene: .; V gene: TRBV28
CDR3 DNA: TGTGCCAGCATCGGGAAGGGAAACACCATATATTTT; CDR3 protein: CASIGKGNTIYF; clone size: .; J gene: TRBJ1-3; D gene: .; V gene: TRBV21-1
CDR3 DNA: TGCGCCAGCAGCTTGCCAGGGGACACTAGGTCCCTCCACTTT; CDR3 protein: CASSLPGDTRSLHF; clone size: .; J gene: TRBJ1-6; D gene: .; V gene: TRBV5-1